The subject of this entry is one TCR beta chain. What it recognizes is unknown. Some clones are missing from TCRdb's copy, which holds only in-frame ones; the method was immunoSEQ multiplex PCR. The table has about 100,000 clones, 85% to 90% seen once. This entry belongs to a study of Tregs in tolerant kidney transplant recipients. V lost 6 bases, J lost 4 bases, and 12 bases lay in between. CDR3 length equals 13 residues. The germline V gene encodes CDR1 MNHEY and CDR2 SVGAGI. Study-wide results and caveats: Donor-specific Treg expansion exceeded global Treg expansion in tolerant patients, suggesting antigen drive. The most relevant donor-specific Treg TCRbeta repertoire apparently came from expansion with activated donor B cells.

The genes are TRBV6-5 and TRBJ1-2; D may be TRBD1 (6 bases). This TCR was recovered from a human donor who received a combined kidney and bone marrow transplant. The sequences come from CD4+ T cells from blood, collected before the transplant. The CDR3 bases are TGTGCCAGCAGCCGTGGACAGATCTATGGCTACACCTTC. Translated, it gives CASSRGQIYGYTF.